This record looks at one T cell receptor (beta chain) sequence and its context. Its antigen remains unknown. The record originates from a study of response to subunit inactivated influenza vaccine. Regarding the study as a whole: It was suggested by the authors that few new T cells are recruited by each seasonal influenza vaccination.

From the RT-PCR reads, TCRdb called clonotypes with MiXCR, one entry per CDR3 protein. This sample yields around 750,000 distinct CDR3 sequences, of which approximately 22% are seen a single time; roughly a tenth belongs to the top ten. V was trimmed by 7 bases and J by 3 bases, leaving 12 bases between them. The CDR3 has 13 amino acids. The V gene's germline CDR1 is SGHTA and CDR2 FQGNSA. Sample: PBMCs from blood, taken roughly 5 days after vaccination. The source of this sequence is a man between 50 and 59 years old who received an inactivated influenza vaccine. The V gene is TRBV7-2, the J gene TRBJ1-2; D is unresolved. CDR3 protein: CASTPLLYYGYTF. The CDR3 bases are TGTGCCAGCACCCCCCTTCTCTACTATGGCTACACCTTC.